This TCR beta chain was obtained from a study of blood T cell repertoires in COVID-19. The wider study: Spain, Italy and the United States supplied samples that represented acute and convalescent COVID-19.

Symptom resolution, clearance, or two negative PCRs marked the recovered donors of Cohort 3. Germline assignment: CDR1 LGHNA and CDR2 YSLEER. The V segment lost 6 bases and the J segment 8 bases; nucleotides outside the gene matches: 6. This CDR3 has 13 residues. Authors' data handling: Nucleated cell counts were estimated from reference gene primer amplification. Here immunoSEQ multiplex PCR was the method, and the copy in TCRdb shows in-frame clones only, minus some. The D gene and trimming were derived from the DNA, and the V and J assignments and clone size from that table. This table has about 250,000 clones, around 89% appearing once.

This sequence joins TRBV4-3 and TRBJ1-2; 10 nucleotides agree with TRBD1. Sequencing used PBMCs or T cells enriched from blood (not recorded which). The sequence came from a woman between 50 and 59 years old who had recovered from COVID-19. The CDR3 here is CASRRDRGSGYTF. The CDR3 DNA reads TGCGCCAGCAGGAGGGACAGGGGTTCCGGCTACACCTTC.